The following is a T cell receptor beta chain sequence with its context. Repertoires were generated with immunoSEQ multiplex PCR, while TCRdb's copy carries only in-frame clones and drops some. This sample yields 150,000 to 200,000 clones, of which about 80% are seen a single time; roughly 2.6% belongs to the top ten. The CDR3 consists of 16 residues. V gave up 6 bases and J gave up 0 bases; unmatched junction bases: 7. Per germline, CDR1 LNHDA and CDR2 SQIVND (reference sequence). The data stem from a study of blood T cell repertoires in COVID-19. The TCR was taken from a human donor with acute or convalescent COVID-19. The donor label of this sample is uncertain. The V gene is TRBV19, the J gene TRBJ2-1, with 8 bases fitting TRBD1. The sample consisted of peripheral blood. The CDR3 DNA reads as TGTGCCAGTAGCGACACGCAGGGGGCCTCCTACAATGAGCAGTTCTTC. It codes for CASSDTQGASYNEQFF.